Detailed here is one T cell receptor (beta chain). No antigen is known for it. The length of the CDR3 is 16 residues. V shed 3 bases and J 6 bases; nucleotides not matched to a gene: 6. CDR1 is SGHNT, CDR2 YYREEE, per germline (reference sequence). This sample is drawn from a study of T cell responses to AZD1222 COVID-19 vaccine. General study results and limits: The reported proportion of spike-specific TCRs targeting unmutated variant regions was nearly half.

TCRdb's copy holds only in-frame clones and misses some; the assay was immunoSEQ multiplex PCR. The table lists roughly 150,000 clones, approximately 89% of them singletons. This chain links TRBV5-4 with TRBJ2-2, with 12 bases fitting TRBD2. The sequences come from peripheral blood, collected on day 0 of MenACWY control vaccination. The TCR comes from an adult in good health. The CDR3 region is CASSSTSGRWSGELFF. CDR3 coding DNA: TGTGCCAGCAGCTCTACTAGCGGGAGGTGGTCCGGGGAGCTGTTTTTT.